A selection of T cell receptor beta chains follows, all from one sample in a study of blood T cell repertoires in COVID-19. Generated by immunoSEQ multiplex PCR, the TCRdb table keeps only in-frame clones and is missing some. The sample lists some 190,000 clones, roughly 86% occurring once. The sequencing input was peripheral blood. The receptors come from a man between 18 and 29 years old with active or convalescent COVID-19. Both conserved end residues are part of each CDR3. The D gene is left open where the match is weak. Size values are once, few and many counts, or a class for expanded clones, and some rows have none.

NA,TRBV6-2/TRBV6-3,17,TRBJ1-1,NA,TGTGCCAGCAGCGTAAGAGAACAACAGTTCCAGAACACTGAAGCTTTCTTT,CASSVREQQFQNTEAFF
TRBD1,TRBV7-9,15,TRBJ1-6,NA,TGTGCCAGCAGCGGGCAGGGGGCTGGGTATTCAGCCCTCCACTTT,CASSGQGAGYSALHF
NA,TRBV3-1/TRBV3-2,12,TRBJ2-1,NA,TGTGCCAGCAGTCGATTGGGCGATGAGCAGTTCTTC,CASSRLGDEQFF
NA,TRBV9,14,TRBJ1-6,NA,TGTGCCAGCAGCTCTGGTGGAGTAGGCTCACCCCTCCACTTT,CASSSGGVGSPLHF
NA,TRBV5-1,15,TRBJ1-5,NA,TGCGCCAGCAGCTTGGCAGGGGTTCCGAATCAGCCCCAGCATTTT,CASSLAGVPNQPQHF
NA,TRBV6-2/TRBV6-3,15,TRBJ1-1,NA,TGTGCCAGCAGTTACGGGCCAGGAATGAACACTGAAGCTTTCTTT,CASSYGPGMNTEAFF
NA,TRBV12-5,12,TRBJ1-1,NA,TGTGCTAGTGGCTACGGGGGTACTGAAGCTTTCTTT,CASGYGGTEAFF
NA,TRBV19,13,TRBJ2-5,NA,TGTGCCAGTAGTATTCGGGGTGGGGAGACCCAGTACTTC,CASSIRGGETQYF
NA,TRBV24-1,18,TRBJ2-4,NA,TGTGCCACCAGTGATTCGACGCAGGGAGGACTAGCCAAAAACATTCAGTACTTC,CATSDSTQGGLAKNIQYF
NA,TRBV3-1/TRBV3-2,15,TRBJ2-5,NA,TGTGCCAGCAGCCAAGATCGTGCTAGCCTAGAGACCCAGTACTTC,CASSQDRASLETQYF
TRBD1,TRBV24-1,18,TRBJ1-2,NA,TGTGCCACCAGTGATTCGACCCCGGGACAGGGATTGCTCTATGGCTACACCTTC,CATSDSTPGQGLLYGYTF
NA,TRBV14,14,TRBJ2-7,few,TGTGCCAGCAGCCAAGATGGTCAGGGTAGCGAGCAGTACTTC,CASSQDGQGSEQYF
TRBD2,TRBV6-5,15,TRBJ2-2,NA,TGTGCCAGCAGTTTATTAGCGGGGGTTACCGGGGAGCTGTTTTTT,CASSLLAGVTGELFF
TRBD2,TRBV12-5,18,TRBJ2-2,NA,TGTGCTAGTGGACCCGGACTAGCGGGAGGAGGCCGTTCCGGGGAGCTGTTTTTT,CASGPGLAGGGRSGELFF
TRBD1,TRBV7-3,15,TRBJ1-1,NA,TGTGCCAGCAGCCAGAACAGGGGGGGAAACACTGAAGCTTTCTTT,CASSQNRGGNTEAFF
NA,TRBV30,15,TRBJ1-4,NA,TGTGCCTGGAGTGTACAGGGACGTACGAATGAAAAACTGTTTTTT,CAWSVQGRTNEKLFF
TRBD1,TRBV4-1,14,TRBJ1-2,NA,TGCGCCAGCAGCCAACCCGACAGGGCCTATGGCTACACCTTC,CASSQPDRAYGYTF
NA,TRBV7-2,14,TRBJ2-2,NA,TGTGCCAGCAGCTTAACTGAGAACACCGGGGAGCTGTTTTTT,CASSLTENTGELFF
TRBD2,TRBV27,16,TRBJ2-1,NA,TGTGCCAGCAGCTCAGCTAGCGGGCTTTCCTACAATGAGCAGTTCTTC,CASSSASGLSYNEQFF
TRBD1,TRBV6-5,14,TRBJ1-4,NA,TGTGCCAGCAGCGCGACAGGGGGCGATGAAAAACTGTTTTTT,CASSATGGDEKLFF
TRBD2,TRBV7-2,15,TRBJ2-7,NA,TGTGCCAGCAGCTTAGGGAGCGGGAACTACTACGAGCAGTACTTC,CASSLGSGNYYEQYF